Listed below are T cell receptor beta chains from one sample, sequenced in a study of Graves' ophthalmopathy and Graves' hyperthyroidism. MiXCR was run by TCRdb on the multiplex PCR reads, yielding one entry per CDR3 protein. The sample lists roughly 170,000 distinct CDR3 sequences, around two fifths seen once, with around 9.3% in the top ten. Sequenced: peripheral blood. All receptors come from a man aged 25 to 40 with Graves' ophthalmopathy. Each CDR3 is given with its conserved first and last residue. Each record gives: CDR3 length, D gene, V gene, J gene, clone size, CDR3 DNA, CDR3 protein. A D gene is named only where the DNA matches it firmly. A row's size may be missing; if present it is once, few, many or a size class.

>13|.|TRBV7-2|TRBJ1-1|.
TGTGCCAGCAGCTTAAGTAGGGCGGGTGAAGCTTTCTTT
CASSLSRAGEAFF
>16|TRBD1|TRBV11-2|TRBJ2-2|.
TGTGCCAGCAGCTTAAGACCCCAGGGGGCTGGCGGGGAGCTGTTTTTT
CASSLRPQGAGGELFF
>14|TRBD1|TRBV18|TRBJ2-5|.
TGTGCCAGCTCACGACAGGGTTGGGAAGAGACCCAGTACTTC
CASSRQGWEETQYF
>12|.|TRBV28|TRBJ1-1|.
TGTGCCAGCAGTTATTTGGGGGGTGAAGCTTTCTTT
CASSYLGGEAFF
>16|.|TRBV6-2/TRBV6-3|TRBJ2-7|many
TGTGCCAGCAGGCCCTTGGAGATCCAGAGCTCCTACGAGCAGTACTTC
CASRPLEIQSSYEQYF
>15|.|TRBV6-5|TRBJ1-1|.
TGTGCCAGCAGTTACGTGGGGGCATTGAACACTGAAGCTTTCTTT
CASSYVGALNTEAFF
>18|TRBD1|TRBV4-1|TRBJ2-7|.
TGCGCCAGCAGCCATCCCACGAGTGGGACAGAGGTCTCCTACGAGCAGTACTTC
CASSHPTSGTEVSYEQYF
>17|TRBD1|TRBV28|TRBJ1-2|many
TGTGCCAGCAGTTCCCGAGACAGGGGTCTTAATAACTATGGCTACACCTTC
CASSSRDRGLNNYGYTF
>16|.|TRBV11-3|TRBJ2-7|many
TGTGCCAGCAGCTACCGTGTAGGCCAGAGCTCCTACGAGCAGTACTTC
CASSYRVGQSSYEQYF
>18|.|TRBV6-5|TRBJ2-4|many
TGTGCCAGCAGTTACTCGTTCGGAGGGGTGAAGGCCAAAAACATTCAGTACTTC
CASSYSFGGVKAKNIQYF
>15|.|TRBV5-1|TRBJ2-2|.
TGCGCCAGCAGCTTGACGGGATGGGGGACCGGGGAGCTGTTTTTT
CASSLTGWGTGELFF
>18|.|TRBV4-3|TRBJ2-7|many
TGCGCCAGCAGCCAAGATAAGTCGGGTTACGCTAGCTCCTACGAGCAGTACTTC
CASSQDKSGYASSYEQYF
>16|.|TRBV7-8|TRBJ2-7|many
TGTGCCAGCAGCCCCCTTCCGGGCAGATTAACCTACGAGCAGTACTTC
CASSPLPGRLTYEQYF
>13|.|TRBV12-3/TRBV12-4|TRBJ2-7|many
TGTGCCAGCAGTAAGGGACCTGGGGACGAGCAGTACTTC
CASSKGPGDEQYF
>14|.|TRBV6-1|TRBJ1-2|.
TGTGCCAGCAGTGAAGAAGGGGCAGAGAATGGCTACACCTTC
CASSEEGAENGYTF
>12|.|TRBV30|TRBJ1-2|many
TGTGCCTGGGGGGGGGCTGACTATGGCTACACCTTC
CAWGGADYGYTF
>15|TRBD1|TRBV4-3|TRBJ1-6|.
TGCGCCAGCAGCCCGGGACAGCGGGACAATTCACCCCTCCACTTT
CASSPGQRDNSPLHF
>14|TRBD1|TRBV6-5|TRBJ2-7|.
TGTGCCAGCAGTTTGACAGGGGGAAAGTACGAGCAGTACTTC
CASSLTGGKYEQYF
>12|.|TRBV20-1|TRBJ2-7|.
TGCAGTGCTAATCGGGCGGGCGACGAGCAGTACTTC
CSANRAGDEQYF
>13|TRBD1|TRBV28|TRBJ1-1|.
TGTGCCAGCAACGCCGGGACAGGGACTGAAGCTTTCTTT
CASNAGTGTEAFF
>15|TRBD1|TRBV12-3/TRBV12-4|TRBJ1-2|.
TGTGCCAGCAGTTTAGTTAGGCAGGGGGGACGTGGCTACACCTTC
CASSLVRQGGRGYTF
>13|.|TRBV6-1|TRBJ1-3|.
TGTGCCAGCAGTGGGGACGGAGGAAACACCATATATTTT
CASSGDGGNTIYF
>14|.|TRBV7-3|TRBJ1-3|many
TGTGCCAGCAGCCTAACAGGGTCTGGAAACACCATATATTTT
CASSLTGSGNTIYF
>16|.|TRBV6-2/TRBV6-3|TRBJ2-6|many
TGTGCCAGCAGTAACAGGGCCTCCTCTGGGGCCAACGTCCTGACTTTC
CASSNRASSGANVLTF
>15|.|TRBV19|TRBJ2-2|many
TGTGCCAGTAGTTCGACTCAACTCAACACCGGGGAGCTGTTTTTT
CASSSTQLNTGELFF
>14|.|TRBV12-3/TRBV12-4|TRBJ2-7|many
TGTGCCAGCGCCTCCGAGACGGGGCCCTACGAGCAGTACTTC
CASASETGPYEQYF
>15|TRBD1|TRBV6-5|TRBJ1-2|.
TGTGCCAGCAGTTACTCGACGGGACAGACCTATGGCTACACCTTC
CASSYSTGQTYGYTF
>13|TRBD1|TRBV30|TRBJ1-1|.
TGTGCCTGGAGTTGGGACAGGGCGACTGAAGCTTTCTTT
CAWSWDRATEAFF
>14|TRBD1|TRBV28|TRBJ1-1|many
TGTGCCAGCAGTTCCGGACAGGGCAACACTGAAGCTTTCTTT
CASSSGQGNTEAFF
>15|.|TRBV6-5|TRBJ1-6|.
TGTGCCAGCAGTTACTCGGGACGTACGAATTCACCCCTCCACTTT
CASSYSGRTNSPLHF
>14|TRBD1|TRBV6-6|TRBJ2-5|many
TGTGCCAGCACCGCCCGGGACAGGGGCGAGACCCAGTACTTC
CASTARDRGETQYF
>14|.|TRBV6-2/TRBV6-3|TRBJ1-2|many
TGTGCCAGCAGACACTCAGGGATACGCTATGGCTACACCTTC
CASRHSGIRYGYTF
>13|.|TRBV7-2|TRBJ2-5|many
TGTGCCAGCAGCTTAGGGCCACGAGAGACCCAGTACTTC
CASSLGPRETQYF
>14|.|TRBV20-1|TRBJ2-2|.
TGCAGTGCTAGAGACAGGGGCTTTGGCGGGGAGCTGTTTTTT
CSARDRGFGGELFF
>11|.|TRBV7-2|TRBJ1-1|once
TGTGCCAGCAGCTTCGGAATCGAAGCTTTCTTT
CASSFGIEAFF
>13|.|TRBV5-1|TRBJ1-6|.
TGCGCCAGCAGCTCATCGGCGGATTCACCCCTCCACTTT
CASSSSADSPLHF
>18|TRBD2|TRBV5-6|TRBJ2-7|.
TGTGCCAGCAGCTTTACCAGCGGGAGTGTATTGATTCAAGGCGAGCAGTACTTC
CASSFTSGSVLIQGEQYF
>14|TRBD1|TRBV2|TRBJ1-6|many
TGTGCCAGCAGTGTTGGGACAGAAAATTCACCCCTCCACTTT
CASSVGTENSPLHF
>15|.|TRBV6-5|TRBJ1-3|.
TGTGCCAGCAGTTACTCAGTCCTCTCTGGAAACACCATATATTTT
CASSYSVLSGNTIYF
>17|TRBD2|TRBV12-3/TRBV12-4|TRBJ2-2|many
TGTGCCAGCATTCTAGGGAGCACTAGCGGGATTACCGGGGAGCTGTTTTTT
CASILGSTSGITGELFF
>20|TRBD2|TRBV4-1|TRBJ2-5|.
TGCGCCAGCAGCCAAGATGGTGGGACTAGCGGGAGATCGTGGGAAGAGACCCAGTACTTC
CASSQDGGTSGRSWEETQYF
>15|.|TRBV7-2|TRBJ1-3|many
TGTGCCAGCAGCTTAGTAGGAGGGGCTGGAAACACCATATATTTT
CASSLVGGAGNTIYF
>12|.|TRBV7-9|TRBJ2-7|many
TGTGCCAGCACCGGAGGGGACTACGAGCAGTACTTC
CASTGGDYEQYF
>15|.|TRBV24-1|TRBJ2-7|many
TGTGCCACCAGTGATTTGCGGGGCGGGGCATACGAGCAGTACTTC
CATSDLRGGAYEQYF
>13|.|TRBV30|TRBJ1-3|many
TGTGCCTGGAGTGTAGGCATTTCGGACACCATATATTTT
CAWSVGISDTIYF
>12|.|TRBV12-3/TRBV12-4|TRBJ2-7|.
TGTGCCAGCAGTTTATCGGGGACCGAGCAGTACTTC
CASSLSGTEQYF
>15|.|TRBV4-1|TRBJ2-7|.
TGCGCCAGCAGCCAAGACGAGGGTTTCGGGTTTGAGTTGTACTTC
CASSQDEGFGFELYF
>14|.|TRBV5-1|TRBJ1-1|.
TGCGCCAGCAGCTTGGGGGCAGCGAACACTGAAGCTTTCTTT
CASSLGAANTEAFF
>16|TRBD1|TRBV7-2|TRBJ1-2|many
TGTGCCAGCAGCCCCAGGGTTACAGGGGGCGAGTATGGCTACACCTTC
CASSPRVTGGEYGYTF
>15|.|TRBV6-1|TRBJ1-1|.
TGTGCCAGCAGTGATTACAGTGCAGAGAACACTGAAGCTTTCTTT
CASSDYSAENTEAFF